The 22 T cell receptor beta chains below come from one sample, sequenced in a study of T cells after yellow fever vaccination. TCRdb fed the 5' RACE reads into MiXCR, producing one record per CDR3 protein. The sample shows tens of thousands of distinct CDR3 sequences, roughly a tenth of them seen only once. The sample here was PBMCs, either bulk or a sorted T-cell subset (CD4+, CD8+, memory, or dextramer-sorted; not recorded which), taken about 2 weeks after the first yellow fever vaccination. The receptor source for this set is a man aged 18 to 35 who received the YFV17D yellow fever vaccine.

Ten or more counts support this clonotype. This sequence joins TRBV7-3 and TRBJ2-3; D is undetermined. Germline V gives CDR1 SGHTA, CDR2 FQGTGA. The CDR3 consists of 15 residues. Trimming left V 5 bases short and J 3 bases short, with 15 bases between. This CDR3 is CASSPRAQFTDTQYF. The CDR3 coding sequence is TGTGCCAGCAGCCCGAGAGCTCAGTTTACAGATACGCAGTATTTT.

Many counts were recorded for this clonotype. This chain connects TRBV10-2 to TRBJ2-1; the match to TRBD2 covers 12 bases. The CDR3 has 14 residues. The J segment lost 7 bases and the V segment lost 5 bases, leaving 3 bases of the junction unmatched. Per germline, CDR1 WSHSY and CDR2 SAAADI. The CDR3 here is CASSRLAGANEQFF. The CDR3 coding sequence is TGCGCCAGCAGTAGACTAGCGGGGGCGAATGAGCAGTTCTTC.

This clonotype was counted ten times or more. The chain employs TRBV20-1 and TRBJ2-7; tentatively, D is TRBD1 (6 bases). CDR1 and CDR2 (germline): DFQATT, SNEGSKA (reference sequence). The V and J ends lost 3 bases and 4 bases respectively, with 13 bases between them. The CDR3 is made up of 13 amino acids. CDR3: CSASTQGAYEQYV. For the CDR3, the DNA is TGCAGTGCTAGCACACAGGGAGCTTACGAGCAGTACGTC.

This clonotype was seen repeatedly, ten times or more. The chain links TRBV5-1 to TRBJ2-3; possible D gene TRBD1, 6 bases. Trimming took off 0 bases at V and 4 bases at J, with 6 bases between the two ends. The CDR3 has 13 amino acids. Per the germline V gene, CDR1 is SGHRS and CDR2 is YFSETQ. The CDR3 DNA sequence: TGCGCCAGCAGCTTGGGACAGGCAGATACGCAGTATTTT. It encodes CASSLGQADTQYF.

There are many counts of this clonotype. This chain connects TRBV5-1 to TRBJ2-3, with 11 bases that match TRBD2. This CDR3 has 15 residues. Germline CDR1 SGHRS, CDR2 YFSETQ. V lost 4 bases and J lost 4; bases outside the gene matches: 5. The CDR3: CASSRLAGGPDTQYF. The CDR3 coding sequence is TGCGCCAGCAGCCGGCTAGCGGGGGGTCCAGATACGCAGTATTTT.

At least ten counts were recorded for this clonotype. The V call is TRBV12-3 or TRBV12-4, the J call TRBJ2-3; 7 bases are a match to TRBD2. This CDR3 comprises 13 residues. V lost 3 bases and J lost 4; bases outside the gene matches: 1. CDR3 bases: TGTGCCAGCAGTTTGGGAGGGGCAGATACGCAGTATTTT. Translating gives CASSLGGADTQYF.

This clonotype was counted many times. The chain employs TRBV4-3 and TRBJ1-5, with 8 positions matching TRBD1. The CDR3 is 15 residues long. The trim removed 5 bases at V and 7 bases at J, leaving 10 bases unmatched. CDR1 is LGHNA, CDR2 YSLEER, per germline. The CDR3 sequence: CASSETRQGWQPQHF. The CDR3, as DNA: TGCGCCAGCAGCGAAACCAGACAGGGGTGGCAGCCCCAGCATTTT.

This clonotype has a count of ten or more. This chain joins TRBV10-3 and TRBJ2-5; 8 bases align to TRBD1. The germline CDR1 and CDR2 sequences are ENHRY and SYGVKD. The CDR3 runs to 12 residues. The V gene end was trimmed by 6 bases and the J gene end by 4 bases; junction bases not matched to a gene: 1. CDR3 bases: TGTGCCATCAGGGGGACAGGAGAGACCCAGTACTTC. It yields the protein CAIRGTGETQYF.

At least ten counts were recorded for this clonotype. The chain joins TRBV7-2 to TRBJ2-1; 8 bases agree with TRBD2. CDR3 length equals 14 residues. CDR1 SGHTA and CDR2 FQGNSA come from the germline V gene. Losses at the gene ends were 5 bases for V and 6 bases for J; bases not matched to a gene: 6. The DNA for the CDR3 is TGTGCCAGCAGCGAAGGACTAGCCATCAATGAGCAGTTCTTC. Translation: CASSEGLAINEQFF.

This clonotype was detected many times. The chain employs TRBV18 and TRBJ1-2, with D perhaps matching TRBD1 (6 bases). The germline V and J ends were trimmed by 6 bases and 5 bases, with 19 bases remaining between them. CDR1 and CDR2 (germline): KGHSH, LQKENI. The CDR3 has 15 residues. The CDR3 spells CASSPDVGTHYGYTF. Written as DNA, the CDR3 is TGTGCCAGCTCCCCGGACGTCGGGACACATTATGGCTACACCTTC.

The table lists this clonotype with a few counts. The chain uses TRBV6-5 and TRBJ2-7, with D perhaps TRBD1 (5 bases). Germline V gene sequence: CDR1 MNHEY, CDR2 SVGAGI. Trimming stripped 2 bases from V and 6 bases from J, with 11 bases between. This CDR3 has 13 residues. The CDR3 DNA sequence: TGTGCCAGCAGTTACGGGGCAGCCCTCGAGCAGTACTTC. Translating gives CASSYGAALEQYF.

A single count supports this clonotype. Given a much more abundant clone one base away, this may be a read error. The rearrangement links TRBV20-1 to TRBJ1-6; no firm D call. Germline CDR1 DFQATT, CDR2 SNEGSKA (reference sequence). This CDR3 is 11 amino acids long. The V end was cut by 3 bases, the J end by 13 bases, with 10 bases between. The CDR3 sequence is CSASLVVPLHF. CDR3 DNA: TGCAGTGCTAGTTTAGTGGTTCCCCTCCACTTT.

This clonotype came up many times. The CDR3 nucleotides read TGTGCCAGCAGACTAGCGGGGACTCCCTACGAGCAGTACTTC. Amino acid sequence: CASRLAGTPYEQYF. The chain carries TRBV27 and TRBJ2-7; TRBD2 agrees at 10 bases. In germline, CDR1 is MNHEY, CDR2 SMNVEV (reference sequence). V lost 6 bases to trimming and J lost 2 bases; unmatched junction nucleotides: 4. The CDR3 sequence is 14 residues long.

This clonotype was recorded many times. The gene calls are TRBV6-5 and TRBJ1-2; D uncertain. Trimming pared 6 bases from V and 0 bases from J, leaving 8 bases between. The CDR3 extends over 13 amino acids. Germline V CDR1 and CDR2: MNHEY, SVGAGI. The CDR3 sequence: CASRTVANYGYTF. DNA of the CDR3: TGTGCCAGCAGGACGGTAGCTAACTATGGCTACACCTTC.

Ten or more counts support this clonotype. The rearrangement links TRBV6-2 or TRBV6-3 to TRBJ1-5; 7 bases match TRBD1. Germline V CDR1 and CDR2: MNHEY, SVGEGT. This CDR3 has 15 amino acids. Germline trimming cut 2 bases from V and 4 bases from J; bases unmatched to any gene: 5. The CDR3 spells CASSYRTGQNQPQHF. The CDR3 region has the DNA TGTGCCAGCAGTTACCGGACAGGTCAAAATCAGCCCCAGCATTTT.

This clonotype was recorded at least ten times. The CDR3 loop reads CSARGQAYEQYV. DNA of the CDR3: TGCAGTGCTAGAGGCCAGGCCTACGAGCAGTACGTC. This chain connects TRBV20-1 to TRBJ2-7; no clear D gene. Deletions cut 1 base from V and 2 bases from J, with 6 bases between. Germline lookup yields CDR1 DFQATT and CDR2 SNEGSKA (reference sequence). The length of the CDR3 is 12 residues.

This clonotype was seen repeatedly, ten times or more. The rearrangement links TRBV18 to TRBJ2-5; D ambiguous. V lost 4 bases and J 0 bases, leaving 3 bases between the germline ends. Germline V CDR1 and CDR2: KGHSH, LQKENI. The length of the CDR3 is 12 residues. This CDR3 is CASSRYQETQYF. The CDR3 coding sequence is TGTGCCAGCTCACGCTACCAAGAGACCCAGTACTTC. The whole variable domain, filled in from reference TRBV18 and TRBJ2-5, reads NAGVMQNPRHLVRRRGQEARLRCSPMKGHSHVYWYRQLPEEGLKFMVYLQKENIIDESGMPKERFSAEFPKEGPSILRIQQVVRGDSAAYFCASSRYQETQYFGPGTRLLVL.

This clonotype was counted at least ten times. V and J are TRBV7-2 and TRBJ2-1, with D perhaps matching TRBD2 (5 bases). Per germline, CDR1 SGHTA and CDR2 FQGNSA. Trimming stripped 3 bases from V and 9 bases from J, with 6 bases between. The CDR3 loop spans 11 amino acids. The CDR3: CASSFSVEQFF. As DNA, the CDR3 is TGTGCCAGCAGCTTTAGCGTTGAGCAGTTCTTC.

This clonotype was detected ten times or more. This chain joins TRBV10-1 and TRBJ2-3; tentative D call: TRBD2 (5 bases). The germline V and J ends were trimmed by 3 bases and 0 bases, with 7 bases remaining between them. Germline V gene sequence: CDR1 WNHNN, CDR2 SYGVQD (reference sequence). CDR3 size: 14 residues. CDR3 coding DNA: TGCGCCAGCAGTGACCAGCGGAGCACAGATACGCAGTATTTT. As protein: CASSDQRSTDTQYF.

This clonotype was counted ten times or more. The CDR3 region has the DNA TGTGCCAGCAGCTTAGGCGGGGGGACTTCGGGGGAGCAGTACTTC. Its translation is CASSLGGGTSGEQYF. V usage is TRBV7-2 and J usage is TRBJ2-7; 8 bases align to TRBD2. The J segment lost 7 bases and the V segment lost 1 base, leaving 9 bases of the junction unmatched. Germline CDR1 reads SGHTA; CDR2 reads FQGNSA. CDR3 length: 15 amino acids.

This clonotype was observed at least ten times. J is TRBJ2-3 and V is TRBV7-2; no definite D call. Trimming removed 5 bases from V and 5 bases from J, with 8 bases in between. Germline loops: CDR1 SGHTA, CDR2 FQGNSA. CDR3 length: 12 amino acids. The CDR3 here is CASSPSIDTQYF. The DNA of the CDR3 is TGTGCCAGCAGCCCCTCGATAGATACGCAGTATTTT.

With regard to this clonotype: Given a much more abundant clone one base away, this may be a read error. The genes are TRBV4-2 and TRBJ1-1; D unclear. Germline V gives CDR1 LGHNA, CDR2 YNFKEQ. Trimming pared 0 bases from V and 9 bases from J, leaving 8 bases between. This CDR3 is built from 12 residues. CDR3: CASSQDVAKAFF. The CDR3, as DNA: TGTGCCAGCAGCCAAGACGTGGCAAAAGCTTTCTTT.